Presented here are 7 T cell receptor beta chains from one specimen sequenced in a study of cytomegalovirus exposure and HLA in healthy donors. Primers: 60 Vbeta forward and 13 Jbeta reverse. Only in-frame clones appear in the TCRdb table, and some are missing; sequencing was by immunoSEQ multiplex PCR. The sample holds around 150,000 clones. Sequenced sample: PBMCs. Receptor source: a man in his forties in good health and CMV-seronegative.

The V gene is TRBV2, the J gene TRBJ1-1, with 7 bases fitting TRBD1. The CDR3 consists of 14 residues. The junction had 10 bases not matched to a gene; V was cut back by 11 bases and J by 1 base. Germline V CDR1 and CDR2: SNHLY, FYNNEI. CDR3 coding DNA: TGTGCCGGGCAACAGGGGCCGCAGAACACTGAAGCTTTCTTT. Translation gives CAGQQGPQNTEAFF.

The chain is built from TRBV2 and TRBJ2-7, with a tentative D call TRBD2 (5 bases). The germline V and J ends were trimmed by 4 bases and 4 bases, with 11 bases remaining between them. The CDR3 runs to 13 residues. Germline CDR1 SNHLY, CDR2 FYNNEI. CDR3 DNA: TGTGCCAGCAGTGGAGGGATAGGGTACGAGCAGTACTTC. Protein product: CASSGGIGYEQYF. The full variable domain, its missing parts supplied by reference TRBV2 and TRBJ2-7, is EPEVTQTPSHQVTQMGQEVILRCVPISNHLYFYWYRQILGQKVEFLVSFYNNEISEKSEIFDDQFSVERPDGSNFTLKIRSTKLEDSAMYFCASSGGIGYEQYFGPGTRLTVT.

The chain recombines TRBV29-1 with TRBJ1-3; D remains unclear. Germline assignment: CDR1 SQVTM and CDR2 ANQGSEA. Trimming pared 6 bases from V and 2 bases from J, leaving 11 bases between. CDR3 length: 13 amino acids. This CDR3 is CSVGEGPGNTIYF. For the CDR3, the DNA is TGCAGCGTGGGTGAGGGCCCTGGAAACACCATATATTTT.

The chain couples TRBV18 to TRBJ2-3, with 11 bases matching TRBD1. Trimming at V came to 3 bases and at J to 5 bases, leaving 10 bases not matched to a gene. The CDR3 consists of 17 residues. The germline gives CDR1 KGHSH, CDR2 LQKENI. This CDR3 reads CASSPPISGQGGDTQYF. CDR3 DNA: TGTGCCAGCTCACCTCCTATTTCGGGACAGGGGGGAGATACGCAGTATTTT.

The rearrangement links TRBV15 to TRBJ1-4; D not certain. The CDR3 sequence is 12 residues long. Trimming took 1 base from V and 8 from J, leaving 5 bases between them. Germline loops: CDR1 LNHNV, CDR2 YYDKDF (reference sequence). CDR3 sequence (DNA): TGTGCCACCAGCAGAGCTACGGAAAAACTGTTTTTT. This sequence encodes CATSRATEKLFF.

To note about this clone: This same CDR3 is encoded by further DNA sequences in the sample. This sequence joins TRBV5-1 and TRBJ1-2, with TRBD1 matching 7 bases. Trimming cost V 0 bases and J 4 bases; bases outside gene matches: 0. This CDR3 has 13 residues. Germline V CDR1 and CDR2: SGHRS, YFSETQ. CDR3 protein: CASSLGTGYGYTF. For the CDR3, the DNA is TGCGCCAGCAGCTTGGGGACAGGCTATGGCTACACCTTC.

The rearrangement links TRBV2 to TRBJ1-2, with D uncertain. The CDR3 is 14 amino acids. Trimming pared 3 bases from V and 8 bases from J, leaving 16 bases between. Germline V gene lookup returns CDR1 SNHLY and CDR2 FYNNEI. CDR3 region: CASSDSTEVQGYTF. The CDR3 DNA reads TGTGCCAGCAGTGATTCGACGGAGGTACAGGGCTACACCTTC.